The clone carrying this T cell receptor beta chain was counted only a few times. Antigen unknown. PCR was performed a second time for roughly 7 to 12 cycles using a sample-barcoded 5' primer and a J-beta primer mix. A single record per CDR3 protein comes from TCRdb applying MiXCR to the 5' RACE reads. Counted here are about 930,000 distinct CDR3 sequences, about 27% occurring once; the ten biggest clones make up about 9.4%. The study recruited healthy Caucasian donors from Russia who were aged roughly 6 to 95. The entry originates in a study of blood T cells in healthy people across ages. Study-level findings and limits: Using unsorted PBMCs precluded a conclusive naive versus antigen-experienced comparison.

The junction had 5 bases not matched to a gene; V was cut back by 6 bases and J by 4 bases. The germline V gene has CDR1 MGHRA and CDR2 YSYEKL. The CDR3 sequence is 14 residues long. This same sample was also part of a study on T cells of mothers and their children. That source reports: Overlap measured in related mother-child pairs was slightly, non-significantly higher than in unrelated pairs.

This sequence originates from a woman aged 40 to 55 in good health. Specimen: blood. V is TRBV4-1 and J is TRBJ1-5; TRBD1 agrees at 8 bases. CDR3 DNA: TGCGCCAGCAGTCGACAGGGGCTGAATCAGCCCCAGCATTTT. Translated, it gives CASSRQGLNQPQHF.